This entry lists 15 T cell receptor beta chains sequenced from one sample in a study of post-analysis software for immune sequencing data. No antigen has been assigned to these receptors. Sequencing libraries made from TCR beta cDNA carried unique molecular identifiers. TCRdb re-analysed the PCR reads in MiXCR, keeping a single row per CDR3 protein. The sample includes roughly 430,000 distinct CDR3 sequences, roughly 38% of them seen just once. Study-level results: Included in a set of roughly 5 TRBV segments more frequent in patients than controls were TRBV5-6, TRBV5-1 and TRBV20-1.

Specimen: blood. These receptors originate from a girl aged 2 to 10 with multiple sclerosis.

The chain links TRBV11-2 to TRBJ2-1; possibly TRBD1 for D (7 bases). The CDR3 is 19 residues long. Trimming cost V 4 bases and J 1 base, with 23 bases left between them. Germline assignment: CDR1 SGHAT and CDR2 FQNNGV. Here the CDR3 reads CASSSPLRGARGSYNEQFF. For the CDR3, the DNA is TGTGCCAGCAGCTCCCCCCTCAGGGGGGCTAGGGGTTCCTACAATGAGCAGTTCTTC.

The chain has TRBV27 and TRBJ2-5; TRBD1 is a possible D gene (5 bases). The J call may not be correct, given that the DNA end is closer to TRBJ2-7. Looked up from germline, CDR1 is MNHEY and CDR2 is SMNVEV (reference sequence). CDR3 length equals 12 residues. The CDR3: CASSGAAYEQYF. The CDR3, as DNA: TGTGCCAGCAGTGGGGCAGCCTACGAGCAGTACTTC.

This clonotype occurred a few times. The V call is TRBV15, the J call TRBJ2-7; D remains unclear. The germline V gene has CDR1 LNHNV and CDR2 YYDKDF (reference sequence). V lost 1 base and J 7 bases, leaving 11 bases between the germline ends. This CDR3 is 13 amino acids long. The CDR3 nucleotides are TGTGCCACCAGCAGAGTAGCCCGTGGAGAGCAGTACTTC. This translates into CATSRVARGEQYF.

This clonotype has only a few counts. The rearrangement joins TRBV25-1 to TRBJ2-7; perhaps D is TRBD1 or TRBD2 (5 bases each). Germline CDR1 is MGHDK and CDR2 is SYGVNS. The CDR3 extends over 14 amino acids. The V gene lost 6 bases and the J gene lost 5 bases, with 17 bases spanning the gap. The CDR3, as DNA: TGTGCCAGCAGGTCTCTTGGGGGAAGGGACGAGCAGTACTTC. Translating it yields CASRSLGGRDEQYF.

V and J are TRBV7-2 and TRBJ2-3, with unresolved D. V lost 5 bases and J 4 bases, leaving 7 bases between the germline ends. The CDR3 runs 12 residues. Germline V gives CDR1 SGHTA, CDR2 FQGNSA. CDR3 bases: TGTGCCAGCAGCCGGGCATCAGATACGCAGTATTTT. It is translated as CASSRASDTQYF.

The chain recombines TRBV5-1 with TRBJ2-3; a weak D match, TRBD2 (5 bases). This CDR3 is 16 amino acids long. V was clipped by 0 bases and J by 3 bases, with 14 bases between them. Germline V gene lookup returns CDR1 SGHRS and CDR2 YFSETQ. CDR3 sequence (DNA): TGCGCCAGCAGCTTGGAGACGGGAAGCGCAACAGATACGCAGTATTTT. The encoded protein is CASSLETGSATDTQYF.

On this clonotype itself: At one of its ends the junction is not consistent with the germline gene, which may arise from a read error. The genes are TRBV7-2 and TRBJ2-1; 9 bases are a match to TRBD2. This CDR3 is built from 15 residues. The V gene's germline CDR1 is SGHTA and CDR2 FQGNSA. CDR3 in DNA: TGTGCCAGCAGCTTAGCTAGCGGGAGCTACAATGAGCAGTCCTTC. This translates into CASSLASGSYNEQSF.

The CDR3 DNA follows: TGTGCCAGCAGCACAGGGTATAGCTATGGCTACACCTTC. It codes for CASSTGYSYGYTF. The gene calls are TRBV12-3 or TRBV12-4 and TRBJ1-2; TRBD1 is a possible D gene (6 bases). The CDR3 extends over 13 amino acids. V was clipped by 6 bases and J by 4 bases, with 12 bases between them.

The V gene is TRBV12-3 or TRBV12-4, the J gene TRBJ1-1; D is undetermined. The CDR3 is 14 residues long. The V gene lost 4 bases and the J gene lost 1 base, with 10 bases spanning the gap. As DNA, the CDR3 is TGTGCCAGCAGTTCACGAACAAAGAACACTGAAGCTTTCTTT. Amino acids: CASSSRTKNTEAFF.

This clonotype was seen many times. The rearrangement links TRBV27 to TRBJ2-5; tentatively, D is TRBD2 (6 bases). The V and J ends lost 6 bases and 3 bases respectively, with 20 bases between them. Germline V gene sequence: CDR1 MNHEY, CDR2 SMNVEV (reference sequence). The CDR3 consists of 16 residues. For the CDR3, the DNA is TGTGCCAGCAGCCCACTGACTAGTTTCATGGAAGAGACCCAGTACTTC. Its protein is CASSPLTSFMEETQYF.

In its sample, this clonotype was seen a few times. This chain uses TRBV10-3 with TRBJ2-6; possibly TRBD1 for D (5 bases). This CDR3 spans 21 amino acids. Trimming removed 0 bases at V and 0 bases at J, with 21 bases between. The germline CDR1 and CDR2 sequences are ENHRY and SYGVKD. In DNA form, the CDR3 reads TGTGCCATCAGTGAGTCGGGCAGATGGGGCTACTCCAGCTCTGGGGCCAACGTCCTGACTTTC. This sequence encodes CAISESGRWGYSSSGANVLTF.

CDR3 in amino acids: CASSSFSGGGLRVNIQYF. As DNA, the CDR3 is TGTGCCAGCAGTTCCTTTTCGGGGGGGGGCCTGAGGGTAAACATTCAGTACTTC. This rearrangement joins TRBV6-5 to TRBJ2-4, with TRBD2 matching over 8 bases. V gave up 4 bases and J gave up 6 bases; unmatched junction bases: 17. From germline, CDR1 is MNHEY and CDR2 SVGAGI. CDR3 length equals 18 residues.

The gene calls are TRBV7-3 and TRBJ2-1, with 13 bases fitting TRBD2. CDR1 is SGHTA, CDR2 FQGTGA, per germline. The CDR3 runs 15 residues. J lost 6 bases, V lost 2 bases, and 1 base had no gene match. Written as DNA, the CDR3 is TGTGCCAGCAGCTTAGGGACTAGCGGGGCCAATGAGCAGTTCTTC. It encodes CASSLGTSGANEQFF. Variable domain in full (rest from reference TRBV7-3 and TRBJ2-1): GAGVSQTPSNKVTEKGKYVELRCDPISGHTALYWYRQSLGQGPEFLIYFQGTGAADDSGLPNDRFFAVRPEGSVSTLKIQRTERGDSAVYLCASSLGTSGANEQFFGPGTRLTVL.

The V gene is TRBV4-2, the J gene TRBJ2-4; D is uncertain. CDR3 length equals 13 residues. CDR1 is LGHNA, CDR2 YNFKEQ, per germline. V lost 0 bases, J lost 6 bases, and 6 bases lay in between. DNA for the CDR3: TGTGCCAGCAGCCAAGACCCGGGAAACATTCAGTACTTC. It translates to CASSQDPGNIQYF.

The genes are TRBV20-1 and TRBJ2-7; 9 nucleotides align to TRBD1. The V gene's germline CDR1 is DFQATT and CDR2 SNEGSKA (reference sequence). The CDR3 runs to 14 residues. The junction had 6 bases not matched to a gene; V was cut back by 3 bases and J by 3 bases. CDR3 in amino acids: CSARGQGNFYEQYF. CDR3 sequence (DNA): TGCAGTGCTAGGGGACAGGGTAACTTCTACGAGCAGTACTTC.